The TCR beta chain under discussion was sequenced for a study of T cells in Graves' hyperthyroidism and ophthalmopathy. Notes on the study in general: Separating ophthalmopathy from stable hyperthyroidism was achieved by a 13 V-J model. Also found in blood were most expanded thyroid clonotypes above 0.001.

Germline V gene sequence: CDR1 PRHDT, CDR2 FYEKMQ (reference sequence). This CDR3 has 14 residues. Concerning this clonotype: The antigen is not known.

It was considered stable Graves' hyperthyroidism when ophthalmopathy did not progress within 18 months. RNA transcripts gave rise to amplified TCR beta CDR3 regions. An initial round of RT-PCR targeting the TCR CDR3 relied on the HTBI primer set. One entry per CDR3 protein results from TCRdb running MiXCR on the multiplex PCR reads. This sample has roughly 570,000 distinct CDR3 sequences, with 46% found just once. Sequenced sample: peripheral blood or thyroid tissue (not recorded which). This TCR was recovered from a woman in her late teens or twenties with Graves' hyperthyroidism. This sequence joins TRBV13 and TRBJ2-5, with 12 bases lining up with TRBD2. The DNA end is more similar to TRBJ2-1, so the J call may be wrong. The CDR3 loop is CATRLTSGRNEQFF. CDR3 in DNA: TGTGCCACAAGGTTGACTAGCGGGAGAAATGAGCAGTTCTTC.